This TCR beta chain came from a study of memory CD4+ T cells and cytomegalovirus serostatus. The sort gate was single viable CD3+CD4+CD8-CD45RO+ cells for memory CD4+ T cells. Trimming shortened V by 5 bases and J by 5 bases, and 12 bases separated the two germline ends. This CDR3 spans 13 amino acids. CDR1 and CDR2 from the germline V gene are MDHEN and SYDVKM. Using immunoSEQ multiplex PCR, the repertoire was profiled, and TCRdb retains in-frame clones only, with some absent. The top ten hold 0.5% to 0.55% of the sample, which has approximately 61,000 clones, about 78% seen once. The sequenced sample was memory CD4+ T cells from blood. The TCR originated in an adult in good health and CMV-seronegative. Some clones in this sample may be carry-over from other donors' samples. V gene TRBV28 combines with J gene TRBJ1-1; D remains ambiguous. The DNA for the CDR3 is TGTGCCAGCAGTCCTCCTGGGCGTACTGAAGCTTTCTTT. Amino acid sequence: CASSPPGRTEAFF.